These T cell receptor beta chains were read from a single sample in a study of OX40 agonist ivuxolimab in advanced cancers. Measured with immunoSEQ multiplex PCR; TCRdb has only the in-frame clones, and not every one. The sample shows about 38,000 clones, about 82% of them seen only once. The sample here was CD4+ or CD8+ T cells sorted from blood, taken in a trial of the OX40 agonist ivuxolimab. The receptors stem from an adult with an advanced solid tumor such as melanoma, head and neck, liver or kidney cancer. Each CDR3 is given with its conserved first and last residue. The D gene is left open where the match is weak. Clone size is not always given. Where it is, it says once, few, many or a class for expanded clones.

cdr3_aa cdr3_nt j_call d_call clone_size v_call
CAWAPGNTIYF TGTGCCTGGGCACCCGGAAACACCATATATTTT TRBJ1-3 . . TRBV30
CASSGRGEQFF TGTGCCAGCAGCGGCAGGGGTGAGCAGTTCTTC TRBJ2-1 . . TRBV13
CASSAGPWTDNSPLHF TGTGCCAGCAGCGCCGGCCCATGGACCGATAATTCACCCCTCCACTTT TRBJ1-6 . . TRBV9
CSATRSTGERNEQYF TGCAGCGCCACAAGATCCACAGGGGAACGCAACGAGCAGTACTTC TRBJ2-7 TRBD1 . TRBV29-1
CASSSYYGYTF TGTGCCAGCAGTTCGTACTATGGCTACACCTTC TRBJ1-2 . . TRBV28
CASSPTGGAYEQYF TGTGCCAGCAGCCCGACAGGGGGGGCCTACGAGCAGTACTTC TRBJ2-7 TRBD1 . TRBV11-2
CASRADSRTEAFF TGCGCCAGCAGGGCCGACAGTCGGACTGAAGCTTTCTTT TRBJ1-1 . . TRBV5-1
CASSVVKGPGVSTDTQYF TGTGCCAGCAGCGTAGTAAAGGGCCCGGGGGTTAGCACAGATACGCAGTATTTT TRBJ2-3 . once TRBV9
CASSLATRETQYF TGTGCCAGCAGCTTGGCAACACGGGAGACCCAGTACTTC TRBJ2-5 . . TRBV5-5
CASTWDTMNTEAFF TGCGCCAGCACCTGGGACACCATGAACACTGAAGCTTTCTTT TRBJ1-1 . . TRBV5-1
CASSLGGREGETQYF TGTGCCAGCAGCTTGGGAGGCAGGGAAGGAGAGACCCAGTACTTC TRBJ2-5 . . TRBV5-4
CASSLDRFTEAFF TGTGCCAGCAGCTTAGACCGATTCACTGAAGCTTTCTTT TRBJ1-1 . . TRBV11-2
CASRRQGDHEQYF TGCGCCAGCAGACGACAGGGGGATCACGAGCAGTACTTC TRBJ2-7 TRBD1 . TRBV5-1
CASSLGLTPIGGTYGYTF TGTGCCAGCAGCTTGGGTTTAACGCCGATAGGGGGAACGTATGGCTACACCTTC TRBJ1-2 . . TRBV5-6
CASSPQGAVASGNTIYF TGTGCCAGCTCACCCCAGGGCGCGGTCGCTTCTGGAAACACCATATATTTT TRBJ1-3 . once TRBV18
CASSNRGAEAFF TGTGCCAGCAGCAACAGGGGTGCTGAAGCTTTCTTT TRBJ1-1 TRBD1 . TRBV2
CASSPDRALSYEQYF TGTGCCAGTAGTCCCGACAGGGCCCTATCCTACGAGCAGTACTTC TRBJ2-7 TRBD1 . TRBV19
CASSPGLAGSYNEQFF TGCGCCAGCAGTCCGGGACTAGCGGGAAGCTACAATGAGCAGTTCTTC TRBJ2-1 TRBD2 once TRBV10-1
CASGGQYNSPLHF TGTGCCAGCGGAGGACAGTATAATTCACCCCTCCACTTT TRBJ1-6 . few TRBV19
CASSIQETQYF TGTGCCAGCAGCATACAAGAGACCCAGTACTTC TRBJ2-5 . . TRBV7-9
CASRKAGGTQTQYF TGTGCCAGCAGAAAGGCGGGAGGAACACAGACCCAGTACTTC TRBJ2-5 TRBD2 . TRBV7-8
CASSLATGPYPYEQYF TGCGCCAGCAGCTTGGCGACAGGGCCATACCCCTACGAGCAGTACTTC TRBJ2-7 TRBD1 . TRBV5-1
CASTGGGAVTGELFF TGTGCCAGCACCGGAGGGGGCGCTGTAACCGGGGAGCTGTTTTTT TRBJ2-2 . . TRBV7-2
CASSSGGLSYF TGTGCCAGCAGTTCGGGCGGATTATCGTACTTC TRBJ2-7 . . TRBV27
CASSPGLPTDTQYF TGTGCCAGCAGCCCGGGACTCCCCACAGATACGCAGTATTTT TRBJ2-3 . . TRBV11-2
CASSVRGTSGRGEQFF TGTGCCAGCAGCGTGCGTGGGACTAGCGGGAGAGGTGAGCAGTTCTTC TRBJ2-1 TRBD2 once TRBV9
CASSHNTPNTGELFF TGTGCCAGCAGCCACAATACCCCGAACACCGGGGAGCTGTTTTTT TRBJ2-2 . . TRBV6-5
CASSASGSTDTQYF TGTGCCAGCAGCGCAAGCGGGAGCACAGATACGCAGTATTTT TRBJ2-3 . . TRBV7-2
CACSGGANVLTF TGTGCCTGCTCTGGTGGGGCCAACGTCCTGACTTTC TRBJ2-6 . few TRBV30
CASSLGTLSNQPQHF TGTGCCAGCAGCCTCGGGACACTTAGCAATCAGCCCCAGCATTTT TRBJ1-5 . . TRBV7-6
CASSAQGQAIHYEQYF TGTGCCAGCAGCGCCCAGGGACAGGCAATCCACTACGAGCAGTACTTC TRBJ2-7 TRBD1 . TRBV4-2
CASSVAGQSYEQYF TGTGCCAGCAGCGTAGCTGGGCAGTCCTACGAGCAGTACTTC TRBJ2-7 . . TRBV9
CASSPSELIADYNEQFF TGCGCCAGCAGCCCCTCCGAGTTGATAGCGGACTACAATGAGCAGTTCTTC TRBJ2-1 . once TRBV10-1
CASSLAPGGTDTQYF TGCGCCAGCAGCTTGGCTCCGGGTGGCACAGATACGCAGTATTTT TRBJ2-3 . . TRBV5-1
CASSIFAGNTGELFF TGTGCCAGTAGTATATTTGCAGGGAACACCGGGGAGCTGTTTTTT TRBJ2-2 . . TRBV19
CASSGTGREKLFF TGTGCCAGCTCCGGGACAGGACGGGAAAAACTGTTTTTT TRBJ1-4 TRBD1 . TRBV6-1
CASSPHGTAYNEQFF TGTGCCAGCAGTCCACATGGGACAGCCTACAATGAGCAGTTCTTC TRBJ2-1 TRBD1 . TRBV28